Listed below are T cell receptor beta chains from one sample, sequenced in a study of blood T cell repertoires in COVID-19. Assay: immunoSEQ multiplex PCR; the TCRdb copy retains only in-frame clones and omits some. The table shows hundreds of thousands of clones, with about 87% occurring only once. The sequenced sample consisted of PBMCs or T cells enriched from blood (not recorded which). Receptors were obtained from a man between 35 and 55 years old in a cohort exposed to, infected with or recovered from COVID-19 (not recorded which). Each CDR3 is given with its conserved first and last residue. The D gene is left open where the match is weak. Size is omitted from some rows. Given values are once, few, many or a class for expanded clones.

-,TRBD2,TRBJ2-1,TRBV9,CASSVEGLAINEQFF,TGTGCCAGCAGCGTAGAGGGACTAGCGATCAATGAGCAGTTCTTC
-,TRBD1,TRBJ1-1,TRBV3-1/TRBV3-2,CASSQGQMNTEAFF,TGTGCCAGCAGCCAGGGACAGATGAACACTGAAGCTTTCTTT
-,-,TRBJ1-1,TRBV3-1/TRBV3-2,CASSEQGWTEAFF,TGTGCCAGCAGCGAACAGGGTTGGACTGAAGCTTTCTTT
-,-,TRBJ2-5,TRBV28,CASSFRETQYF,TGTGCCAGCAGTTTTCGAGAGACCCAGTACTTC
-,TRBD2,TRBJ2-1,TRBV9,CASSVLAGGLNEQFF,TGTGCCAGCAGCGTATTAGCGGGAGGCCTGAATGAGCAGTTCTTC
-,-,TRBJ2-1,TRBV28,CASSLFRVDDEQFF,TGTGCCAGCAGTTTATTTCGAGTTGATGATGAGCAGTTCTTC
-,-,TRBJ2-1,TRBV7-2,CASSPPERRNEQFF,TGTGCCAGCAGCCCGCCGGAGCGGAGAAATGAGCAGTTCTTC
-,-,TRBJ2-7,TRBV30,CAWSLLRDSTYEQYF,TGTGCCTGGAGCCTTCTCCGGGACTCTACCTACGAGCAGTACTTC
once,TRBD1,TRBJ1-6,TRBV6-4,CASSETGGGSPLHF,TGTGCCAGCAGTGAAACAGGGGGGGGGTCACCCCTCCACTTT
-,-,TRBJ1-1,TRBV19,CASIGVTEAFF,TGTGCCAGTATAGGGGTCACTGAAGCTTTCTTT
-,-,TRBJ2-2,TRBV7-9,CASRQGIGELFF,TGTGCCAGCAGGCAGGGCATCGGGGAGCTGTTTTTT
once,TRBD1,TRBJ1-2,TRBV5-1,CASSWGTGYGYTF,TGCGCCAGCAGCTGGGGGACAGGGTACGGCTACACCTTC
-,-,TRBJ2-6,TRBV5-6,CASSLVAGSLSGANVLTF,TGTGCCAGCAGCCTTGTGGCTGGTTCCCTCTCTGGGGCCAACGTCCTGACTTTC
-,-,TRBJ1-2,TRBV30,CAWREKRGPQGGYTF,TGTGCCTGGAGGGAAAAGCGCGGTCCCCAAGGAGGCTACACCTTC
once,-,TRBJ1-1,TRBV5-6,CASTRGTEAFF,TGTGCCAGCACGCGAGGGACTGAAGCTTTCTTT
-,TRBD2,TRBJ2-7,TRBV19,CASSTTLAGALYEQYF,TGTGCCAGTAGTACAACACTAGCGGGAGCGTTATACGAGCAGTACTTC
few,-,TRBJ1-4,TRBV19,CASSTGETNEKLFF,TGTGCCAGTAGTACAGGGGAAACTAATGAAAAACTGTTTTTT
-,TRBD2,TRBJ2-1,TRBV5-1,CASSFSSGTTEQFF,TGCGCCAGCAGCTTCTCTAGCGGGACCACAGAGCAGTTCTTC
-,-,TRBJ2-3,TRBV7-7,CASSFGESPTDTQYF,TGTGCCAGCAGCTTCGGGGAGAGCCCCACAGATACGCAGTATTTT
-,TRBD1,TRBJ2-1,TRBV4-1,CASSQTQGHEQFF,TGCGCCAGCAGCCAAACACAGGGGCATGAGCAGTTCTTC
-,-,TRBJ1-5,TRBV10-3,CAISDTGNQPQHF,TGTGCCATCAGCGATACAGGGAATCAGCCCCAGCATTTT
-,TRBD2,TRBJ2-1,TRBV7-9,CASSLSGSSYNEQFF,TGTGCCAGCAGCCTTAGCGGGAGCTCCTACAATGAGCAGTTCTTC